This T cell receptor beta chain stems from a study of tissue T cells after allogeneic stem cell transplantation. As for this clone: What it binds is not known.

General observations from the study: Anatomically similar tissues had similar TCR repertoires within each patient.

CDR3 sequences, V/J genes, frequencies and template counts came from survey-depth TCRbeta sequencing. Produced via immunoSEQ multiplex PCR; TCRdb's table is partial and in-frame only. The table records 25,000 to 30,000 clones, roughly 85% of them present only once. With V trimmed by 10 bases and J by 5 bases, 7 bases remained unmatched. The CDR3 sequence is 12 residues long. The V gene's germline CDR1 is LNHDA and CDR2 SQIVND (reference sequence). The sequence derives from a woman between 18 and 50 years old who later had graft-versus-host disease after an allogeneic stem cell transplant. This chain connects TRBV19 to TRBJ2-7, with 8 bases aligning to TRBD1. Sequenced material: blood, taken before transplantation. The CDR3 here is CATRDRWNEQYF. In DNA, the CDR3 is TGTGCCACCCGGGACAGGTGGAACGAGCAGTACTTC.